Each of the 15 T cell receptor beta chains below was sequenced from the same sample in a study of Tregs in tolerant kidney transplant recipients (dated by TCRdb to between 2018 and 2021). Receptors were amplified or captured by the immunoSEQ multiplex PCR assay. TCRdb stores this immuneACCESS table with in-frame sequences only. Part of the clones is absent; in the studies checked, under half of the shortfall reflects unresolved V genes, and no reason is known for the rest. The table of this sample itemizes under 55,000 clones. The ten largest account for about 0.76% of the sample. This specimen's time point label, per the study, means: blood sample drawn before combined kidney and bone marrow transplant. The material was CD4+ T cells from blood, obtained before the transplant. All receptors derive from a human donor who received a combined kidney and bone marrow transplant.

The CDR3 sequence: CASLQGAPNTGELFF. The sequenced CDR3 bases are TGTGCCAGCCTCCAGGGGGCCCCGAACACCGGGGAG. The rearrangement joins TRBV7-8 to TRBJ2-2, with 8 bases that match TRBD1. Read data end 3 residues before the CDR3 end; the end is taken from the germline J gene. This CDR3 comprises 15 residues. CDR1 is SGHVS, CDR2 FQNEAQ, per germline. V was pared by 8 bases and J by 0 bases, with 5 bases of the junction left unmatched.

Details on this clone: The CDR3 is cut off 3 residues early in the read; its end comes from the germline J gene. The rearrangement links TRBV20-1 to TRBJ1-1; D is undetermined. V shed 5 bases and J shed 1 base, with 20 bases lying between them. CDR3 size: 16 residues. Germline V gene sequence: CDR1 DFQATT, CDR2 SNEGSKA (reference sequence). The DNA read from the CDR3 is TGCAGTGCTCGACGGGGAGGCGGGAATTGGAACACTGAA. This sequence encodes CSARRGGGNWNTE. The complete CDR3 protein is CSARRGGGNWNTEAFF.

Points on this clone: The CDR3 extends 3 residues past the end of the read, so its final part is completed from the germline J gene. The V call is TRBV7-2, the J call TRBJ1-5; possible D gene TRBD1, 6 bases. Deletions cut 5 bases from V and 2 bases from J, with 10 bases between. Germline V gene lookup returns CDR1 SGHTA and CDR2 FQGNSA. This CDR3 spans 14 amino acids. The DNA read from the CDR3 is TGTGCCAGCAGCGACCGACAGGGCAATCAGCCC. It translates to CASSDRQGNQP. The complete CDR3 sequence is CASSDRQGNQPQHF. Filled out from reference TRBV7-2 and TRBJ1-5, the complete variable domain reads GAGVSQSPSNKVTEKGKDVELRCDPISGHTALYWYRQSLGQGLEFLIYFQGNSAPDKSGLPSDRFSAERTGGSVSTLTIQRTQQEDSAVYLCASSDRQGNQPQHFGDGTRLSIL.

As for this clone: The read finishes 3 residues shy of the CDR3 end, and the germline J gene is used to complete it. The rearrangement joins TRBV18 to TRBJ1-4; D is perhaps TRBD1 (5 bases). This CDR3 contains 15 residues. From germline, CDR1 is KGHSH and CDR2 LQKENI. Trimming took off 0 bases at V and 5 bases at J, with 10 bases between the two ends. The chain's CDR3 is CASSPPAGVNEKLFF. Incomplete CDR3 DNA: TGTGCCAGCTCACCACCGGCGGGGGTAAATGAAAAA. The variable domain in full, with the rest retrieved from reference TRBV18 and TRBJ1-4, is NAGVMQNPRHLVRRRGQEARLRCSPMKGHSHVYWYRQLPEEGLKFMVYLQKENIIDESGMPKERFSAEFPKEGPSILRIQQVVRGDSAAYFCASSPPAGVNEKLFFGSGTQLSVL.

The CDR3 sequence: CASSLGQGWGTEAFF. CDR3 DNA, as far as it was read: TGTGCCAGCAGCTTAGGACAGGGTTGGGGAACTGAA. The V gene is TRBV7-2, the J gene TRBJ1-1, with 7 nucleotides matching TRBD1. With the read ending 3 residues before the CDR3 end, the germline J gene is used to fill in that end. The V gene's germline CDR1 is SGHTA and CDR2 FQGNSA. V trimming: 1 base; J trimming: 5 bases; junction bases outside the gene matches: 7. The CDR3 totals 15 residues.

About this clone itself: With the read ending 3 residues before the CDR3 end, the germline J gene is used to fill in that end. The V gene is TRBV6-2 or TRBV6-3, the J gene TRBJ2-1, with TRBD2 matching over 9 bases. The CDR3 contains 14 residues. J lost 6 bases, V lost 7 bases, and 7 bases had no gene match. Germline CDR1 MNHEY, CDR2 SVGEGT. CDR3 sequence: CASTLAGVLNEQFF. CDR3 bases read: TGTGCCAGCACCTTAGCGGGAGTCCTCAATGAG.

A note on this clone: The read falls 3 residues short of the CDR3 end, and the missing part is taken from the germline J gene. The chain carries TRBV10-3 and TRBJ1-5, with D unclear. Between the trimmed V and J ends, which lost 0 bases and 1 base, there was a span of 7 bases. CDR1 and CDR2 (germline): ENHRY, SYGVKD. This CDR3 region has 15 residues. The DNA read from the CDR3 is TGTGCCATCAGTGAGTCCCGCGGGAGCAATCAGCCC. Amino acid sequence: CAISESRGSNQP. The CDR3 in its entirety is CAISESRGSNQPQHF.

Comment on this clone: The observed sequence ends 3 residues before the CDR3 terminus, with the missing tail filled in from the germline J gene. The V and J genes are TRBV7-2 and TRBJ2-1; maybe TRBD2 (7 bases). Per the germline V gene, CDR1 is SGHTA and CDR2 is FQGNSA. V was pared by 7 bases and J by 4 bases, with 17 bases between. This CDR3 comprises 15 residues. CDR3 DNA, as far as it was read: TGTGCCAGCATCCAAAGGGGGGGTCGATACAATGAG. This codes for CASIQRGGRYNE. The CDR3 in full is CASIQRGGRYNEQFF.

On this clone: With the read ending 3 residues before the CDR3 end, the germline J gene is used to fill in that end. The rearrangement uses TRBV7-9 and TRBJ2-7; 8 bases map to TRBD2. Looked up from germline, CDR1 is SEHNR and CDR2 is FQNEAQ (reference sequence). J lost 6 bases, V lost 0 bases, and 4 bases had no gene match. The CDR3 covers 14 residues. The DNA read from the CDR3 is TGTGCCAGCAGCTTAGCGGGTGCGGGAGGCGAG. This gives the protein CASSLAGAGGE. In full, the CDR3 reads CASSLAGAGGEQYF.

A note on this clone: The read gets to within 3 residues of the CDR3 end, and the germline J gene fills in the rest. The J gene is TRBJ2-7, the V gene TRBV7-9, with a tentative D call TRBD2 (5 bases). Germline loops: CDR1 SEHNR, CDR2 FQNEAQ (reference sequence). The CDR3 has 15 amino acids. Deletions cut 6 bases from V and 2 bases from J, with 17 bases between. The part of the CDR3 DNA that was read is TGTGCCAGCAGGGAATTGCGAGGGCCTCCCTACGAG. Translating it yields CASRELRGPPYE. The whole CDR3 protein reads CASRELRGPPYEQYF.

About this clone: The read ends 3 residues early relative to the CDR3; the germline J gene fills the gap. The chain carries TRBV7-8 and TRBJ2-7, with 8 bases that match TRBD2. The germline V gene encodes CDR1 SGHVS and CDR2 FQNEAQ. Losses at the gene ends were 1 base for V and 0 bases for J; bases not matched to a gene: 8. This CDR3 has 17 amino acids. The CDR3 reads CASSLEYRGGNSYEQYF. The DNA read from the CDR3 is TGTGCCAGCAGCTTAGAGTACCGCGGGGGGAACTCCTACGAG.

As to this clone: The missing CDR3 end, 3 residues past where the read stops, is filled in from the germline J gene. The J gene is TRBJ2-1, the V gene TRBV10-3; 9 nucleotides agree with TRBD2. In germline, CDR1 is ENHRY, CDR2 SYGVKD. The ends lost 4 bases at V and 8 bases at J; junction bases unmatched: 6. The CDR3 length is 14 residues. The covered CDR3 bases are TGTGCCATCAGTGGCGGGGGGGCCGCCCATGAG. Translated, it gives CAISGGGAAHE. The entire CDR3 is CAISGGGAAHEQFF.

A word on this clone: Sequencing ends 3 residues short of the CDR3 end; the germline J gene provides the rest. The rearrangement links TRBV5-1 to TRBJ2-1, with TRBD2 matching over 11 bases. Germline lookup yields CDR1 SGHRS and CDR2 YFSETQ. The CDR3 consists of 14 residues. The V gene end was trimmed by 7 bases and the J gene end by 2 bases; junction bases not matched to a gene: 2. The sequenced CDR3 bases are TGCGCCAGCTCGACTAGCGGGGCCTACAATGAG. It encodes CASSTSGAYNE. In full, the CDR3 is CASSTSGAYNEQFF.

Comments on this clone: Sequencing ends 3 residues short of the CDR3 end; the germline J gene provides the rest. The chain carries TRBV11-2 and TRBJ2-7; TRBD1 agrees at 10 bases. This CDR3 has 15 amino acids. Trimming took 4 bases from V and 2 from J; bases not matched to a gene: 5. Germline CDR1 SGHAT, CDR2 FQNNGV. CDR3 bases read: TGTGCCAGCAGCTACGAAGGGACAGGGGCCTACGAG. Translation: CASSYEGTGAYE. The whole CDR3 region reads CASSYEGTGAYEQYF. Using reference TRBV11-2 and TRBJ2-7 for the parts outside the CDR3, the full variable domain is EAGVAQSPRYKIIEKRQSVAFWCNPISGHATLYWYQQILGQGPKLLIQFQNNGVVDDSQLPKDRFSAERLKGVDSTLKIQPAKLEDSAVYLCASSYEGTGAYEQYFGPGTRLTVT.

On this clone itself: The sequenced fragment ends 3 residues before the CDR3 boundary, so the rest is inferred from the germline J gene. This chain links TRBV7-2 with TRBJ1-1, with 9 bases identical to TRBD1. The germline gives CDR1 SGHTA, CDR2 FQGNSA. Unmatched junction bases numbered 7, after V lost 3 bases and J lost 5 bases. The CDR3 has 15 amino acids. CDR3 sequence reads: CASSFYTGGGTEAFF. CDR3 bases read: TGTGCCAGCAGCTTTTATACAGGGGGCGGTACTGAA.